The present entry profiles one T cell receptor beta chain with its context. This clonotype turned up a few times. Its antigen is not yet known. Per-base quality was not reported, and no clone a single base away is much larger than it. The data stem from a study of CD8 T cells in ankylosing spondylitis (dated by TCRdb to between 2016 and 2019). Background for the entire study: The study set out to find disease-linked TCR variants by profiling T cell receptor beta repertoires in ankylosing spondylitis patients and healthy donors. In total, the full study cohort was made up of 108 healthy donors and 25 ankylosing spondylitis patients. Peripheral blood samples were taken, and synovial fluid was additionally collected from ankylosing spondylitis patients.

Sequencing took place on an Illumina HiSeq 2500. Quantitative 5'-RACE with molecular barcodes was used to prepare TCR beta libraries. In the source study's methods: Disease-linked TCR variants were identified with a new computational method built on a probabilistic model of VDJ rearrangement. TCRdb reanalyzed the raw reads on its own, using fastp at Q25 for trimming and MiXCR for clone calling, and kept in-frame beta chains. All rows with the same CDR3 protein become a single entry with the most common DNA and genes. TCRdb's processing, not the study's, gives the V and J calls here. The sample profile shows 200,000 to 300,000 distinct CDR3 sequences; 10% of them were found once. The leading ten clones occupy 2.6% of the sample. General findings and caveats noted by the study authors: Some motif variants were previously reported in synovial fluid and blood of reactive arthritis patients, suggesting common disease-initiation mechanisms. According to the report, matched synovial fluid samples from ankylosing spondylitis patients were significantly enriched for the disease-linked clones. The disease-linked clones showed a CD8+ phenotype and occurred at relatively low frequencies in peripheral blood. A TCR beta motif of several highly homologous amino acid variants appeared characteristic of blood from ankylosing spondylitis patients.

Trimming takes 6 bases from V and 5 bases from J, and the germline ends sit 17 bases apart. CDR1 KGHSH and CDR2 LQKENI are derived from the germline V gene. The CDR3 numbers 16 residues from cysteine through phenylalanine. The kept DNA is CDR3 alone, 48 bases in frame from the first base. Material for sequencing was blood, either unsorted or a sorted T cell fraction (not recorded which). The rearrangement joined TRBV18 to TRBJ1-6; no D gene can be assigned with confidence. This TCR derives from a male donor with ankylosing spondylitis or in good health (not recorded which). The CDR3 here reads CASSHDDPRNNSPLHF. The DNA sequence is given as TGTGCCAGCTCTCATGACGACCCTCGGAATAATTCACCCCTCCACTTT.